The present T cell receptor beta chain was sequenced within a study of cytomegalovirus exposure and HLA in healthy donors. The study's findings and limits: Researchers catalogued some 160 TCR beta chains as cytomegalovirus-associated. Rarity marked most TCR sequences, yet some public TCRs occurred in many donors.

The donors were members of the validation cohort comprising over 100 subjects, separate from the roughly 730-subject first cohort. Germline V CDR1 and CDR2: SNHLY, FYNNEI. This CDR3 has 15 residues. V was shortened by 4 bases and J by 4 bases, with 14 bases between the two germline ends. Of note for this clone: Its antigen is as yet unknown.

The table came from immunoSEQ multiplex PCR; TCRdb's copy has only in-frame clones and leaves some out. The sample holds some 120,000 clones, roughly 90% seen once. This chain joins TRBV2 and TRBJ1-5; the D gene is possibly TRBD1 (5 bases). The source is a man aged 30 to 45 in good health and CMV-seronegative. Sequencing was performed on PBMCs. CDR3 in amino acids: CASSVGGGGNQPQHF. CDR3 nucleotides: TGTGCCAGCAGTGTGGGGGGAGGAGGGAATCAGCCCCAGCATTTT.